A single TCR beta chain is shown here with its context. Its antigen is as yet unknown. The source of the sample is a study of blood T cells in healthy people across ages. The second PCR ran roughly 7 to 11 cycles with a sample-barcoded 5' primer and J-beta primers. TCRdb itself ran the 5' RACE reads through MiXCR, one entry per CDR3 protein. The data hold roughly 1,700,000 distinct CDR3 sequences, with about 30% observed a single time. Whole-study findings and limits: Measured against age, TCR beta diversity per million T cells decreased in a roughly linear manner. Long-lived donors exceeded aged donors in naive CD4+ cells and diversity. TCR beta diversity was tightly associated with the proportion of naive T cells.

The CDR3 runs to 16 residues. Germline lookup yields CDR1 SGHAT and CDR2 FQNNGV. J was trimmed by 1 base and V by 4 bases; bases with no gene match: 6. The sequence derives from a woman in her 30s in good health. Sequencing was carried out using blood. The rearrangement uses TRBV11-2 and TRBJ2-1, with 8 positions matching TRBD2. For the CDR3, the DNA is TGTGCCAGCAGCTCGCGGGGGGCGATATCCTACAATGAGCAGTTCTTC. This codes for CASSSRGAISYNEQFF. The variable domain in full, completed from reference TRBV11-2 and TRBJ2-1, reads EAGVAQSPRYKIIEKRQSVAFWCNPISGHATLYWYQQILGQGPKLLIQFQNNGVVDDSQLPKDRFSAERLKGVDSTLKIQPAKLEDSAVYLCASSSRGAISYNEQFFGPGTRLTVL.